This T cell receptor (beta chain) was observed in a study of blood T cells in healthy people across ages. As for the study in general: The capture of about one barcoded beta molecule per two T cells was achieved by template switching.

For the second PCR, which ran for 7 to 11 cycles, a sample-barcoded 5' primer and a J-beta primer mix were used. Using its own MiXCR run on the 5' RACE reads, TCRdb lists one record per CDR3 protein. The profile covers some 690,000 distinct CDR3 sequences, with about 20% appearing a single time and approximately 20% taken by the ten largest. The CDR3 has 11 amino acids. The germline CDR1 and CDR2 sequences are SQVTM and ANQGSEA. This clonotype has at least ten counts. Its matching antigen is unknown. Peripheral blood, about 10 milliliters per donor, was collected. Study results and caveats: Older individuals had lower TCR beta diversity per million T cells (the decline was roughly linear). Long-lived donors exceeded aged donors in naive CD4+ cells and diversity.

The V and J genes are TRBV29-1 and TRBJ2-5, with TRBD2 as a possible D gene (6 bases). Near its end, the DNA agrees better with TRBJ2-7, so the J call may be wrong. The receptor was isolated from a man aged 65 to 85 in good health. The sample comprised blood. As DNA, the CDR3 is TGCAGCGTGGAACGGGGGAACGAGCAGTACTTC. Translation gives CSVERGNEQYF.